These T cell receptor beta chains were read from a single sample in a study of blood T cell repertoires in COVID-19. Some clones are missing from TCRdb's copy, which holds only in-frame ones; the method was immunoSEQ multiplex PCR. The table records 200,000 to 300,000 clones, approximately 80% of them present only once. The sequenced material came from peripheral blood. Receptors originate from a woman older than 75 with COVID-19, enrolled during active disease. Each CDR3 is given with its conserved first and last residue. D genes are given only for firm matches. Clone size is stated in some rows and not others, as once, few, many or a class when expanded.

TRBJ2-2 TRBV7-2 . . CASSLDHRDLFF TGTGCCAGCAGCTTAGATCACAGGGACCTGTTTTTT
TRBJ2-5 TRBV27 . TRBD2 CASSRGGAGETQYF TGTGCCAGCAGCCGGGGGGGGGCTGGTGAGACCCAGTACTTC
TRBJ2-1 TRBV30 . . CAWSLRGGRNEQFF TGTGCCTGGAGTTTGCGCGGAGGGCGGAATGAGCAGTTCTTC
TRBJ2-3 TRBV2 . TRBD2 CASSERGLNTQYF TGTGCCAGCAGTGAAAGGGGACTAAATACGCAGTATTTT
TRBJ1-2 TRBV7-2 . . CASSPRGKNYGYTF TGTGCCAGCAGCCCGAGGGGGAAGAACTATGGCTACACCTTC
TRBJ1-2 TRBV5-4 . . CASSPGQTANYGYTF TGTGCCAGCAGCCCAGGACAGACCGCTAACTATGGCTACACCTTC
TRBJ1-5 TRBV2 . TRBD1 CASSAGDRSFNQPQHF TGTGCCAGCAGTGCAGGGGACAGGTCATTCAATCAGCCCCAGCATTTT
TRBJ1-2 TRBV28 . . CASSPREPLRGYTF TGTGCCAGCAGTCCCCGGGAGCCGTTGCGGGGCTACACCTTC
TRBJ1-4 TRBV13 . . CASSVGQNEKLFF TGTGCCAGCAGCGTCGGACAGAATGAAAAACTGTTTTTT
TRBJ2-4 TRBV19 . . CASSMGGLGKNIQYF TGTGCCAGTAGTATGGGGGGTCTGGGCAAAAACATTCAGTACTTC
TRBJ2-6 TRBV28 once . CASSPGSYGANVLTF TGTGCCAGCAGCCCGGGATCTTACGGGGCCAACGTCCTGACTTTC
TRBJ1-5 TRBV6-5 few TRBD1 CASRSTGISNQPQHF TGTGCCAGCAGATCGACAGGGATTAGCAATCAGCCCCAGCATTTT
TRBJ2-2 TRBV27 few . CASSFRESTGELFF TGTGCCAGCAGCTTTAGGGAGAGCACCGGGGAGCTGTTTTTT
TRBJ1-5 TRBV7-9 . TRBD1 CASSLGMGGRQGENQPQHF TGTGCCAGCAGCTTAGGGATGGGTGGTAGACAGGGAGAAAATCAGCCCCAGCATTTT
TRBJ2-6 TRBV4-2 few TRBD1 CASSHPPGQGDGGANVLTF TGTGCCAGCAGCCACCCTCCGGGACAGGGGGACGGTGGGGCCAACGTCCTGACTTTC
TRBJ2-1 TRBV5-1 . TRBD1 CASSLQGAQYNEQFF TGCGCCAGCAGCTTACAGGGGGCTCAGTACAATGAGCAGTTCTTC
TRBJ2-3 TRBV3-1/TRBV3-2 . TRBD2 CASAGTGGLVLTDTQYF TGTGCCAGCGCGGGGACGGGAGGCCTCGTACTCACAGATACGCAGTATTTT
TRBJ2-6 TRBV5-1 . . CASSLTSSGANVLTF TGCGCCAGCAGCTTGACGAGCTCTGGGGCCAACGTCCTGACTTTC